This T cell receptor beta chain was captured in a study of T cells after yellow fever vaccination. Across the study: Any fraction with a low cell number was prepared using SMART-Seq v4 Ultra Low Input. General study results and limits: Clones that expanded after primary vaccination mostly reappeared after the booster (roughly 95% CD4, roughly 87% CD8).

The CDR3 spans 14 residues. Trimming took off 5 bases at V and 0 bases at J, with 12 bases between the two ends. Germline CDR1 SGHRS, CDR2 YFSETQ. TCRdb itself ran the 5' RACE reads through MiXCR, one entry per CDR3 protein. The data hold approximately 250,000 distinct CDR3 sequences, with less than 7.5% observed a single time. This clonotype was counted many times. What it recognizes is unknown. This receptor was identified in a man between 25 and 39 years old who received the YFV17D yellow fever vaccine. Sequencing was performed on CD4+ T cells sorted from PBMCs, taken on the day of the yellow fever booster vaccination. This rearrangement joins TRBV5-1 to TRBJ2-7, with a possible D match to TRBD2 (6 bases). CDR3 DNA sequence: TGCGCCAGCAGGGTAGCGGACCTCTCCTACGAGCAGTACTTC. Its translation: CASRVADLSYEQYF. Filled out from reference TRBV5-1 and TRBJ2-7, the complete variable domain reads KAGVTQTPRYLIKTRGQQVTLSCSPISGHRSVSWYQQTPGQGLQFLFEYFSETQRNKGNFPGRFSGRQFSNSRSEMNVSTLELGDSALYLCASRVADLSYEQYFGPGTRLTVT.